The clone carrying this T cell receptor (beta chain) was seen a handful of times. The source of the sample is a study of T-cell reconstitution after alpha-beta-depleted transplantation in children. TCRbeta library construction was performed incorporating unique molecular identifiers. TCRdb analysed the PCR reads with MiXCR anew, one entry per CDR3 protein. This sample has a few hundred thousand distinct CDR3 sequences, with roughly 15% found just once. Germline assignment: CDR1 SQVTM and CDR2 ANQGSEA. Between the trimmed V and J ends, which lost 6 bases and 5 bases, there was a span of 13 bases. The CDR3 is 12 residues long.

The TCR originated in a human donor who donated a stem cell graft to a child with Fanconi anemia. This sequence joins TRBV29-1 and TRBJ2-5, with D tentatively TRBD1 (6 bases). Sample: PBMCs, taken from the stem cell graft. The CDR3 DNA reads as TGCAGCGTAGATACAGGGTCGGAGACCCAGTACTTC. Translated, it gives CSVDTGSETQYF. The variable domain in full, completed from reference TRBV29-1 and TRBJ2-5, reads SAVISQKPSRDICQRGTSLTIQCQVDSQVTMMFWYRQQPGQSLTLIATANQGSEATYESGFVIDKFPISRPNLTFSTLTVSNMSPEDSSIYLCSVDTGSETQYFGPGTRLLVL.